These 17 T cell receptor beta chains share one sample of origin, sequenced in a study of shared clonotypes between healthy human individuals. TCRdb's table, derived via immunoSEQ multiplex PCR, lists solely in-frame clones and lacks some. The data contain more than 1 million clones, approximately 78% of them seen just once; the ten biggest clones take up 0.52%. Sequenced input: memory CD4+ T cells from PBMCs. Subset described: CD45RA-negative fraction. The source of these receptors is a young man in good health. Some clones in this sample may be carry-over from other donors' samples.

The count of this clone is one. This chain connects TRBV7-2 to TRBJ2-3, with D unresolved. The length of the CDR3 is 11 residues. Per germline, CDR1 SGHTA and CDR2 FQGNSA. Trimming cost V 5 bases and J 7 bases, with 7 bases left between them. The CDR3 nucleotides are TGTGCCAGCAGCAGGGCGAATACGCAGTATTTT. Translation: CASSRANTQYF.

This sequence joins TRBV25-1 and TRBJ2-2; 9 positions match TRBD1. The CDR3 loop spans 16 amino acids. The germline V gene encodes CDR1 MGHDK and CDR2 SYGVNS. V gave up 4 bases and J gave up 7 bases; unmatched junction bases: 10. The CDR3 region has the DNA TGTGCCAGCAGTGTACTCGCGGGACAGGGAATCGGGGAGCTGTTTTTT. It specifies CASSVLAGQGIGELFF.

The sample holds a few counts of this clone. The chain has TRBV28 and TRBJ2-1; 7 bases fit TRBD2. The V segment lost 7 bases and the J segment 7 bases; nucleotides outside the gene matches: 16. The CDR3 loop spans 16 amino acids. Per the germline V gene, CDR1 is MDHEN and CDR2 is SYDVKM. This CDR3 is CASKMGGSVRGNEQFF. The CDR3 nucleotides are TGTGCCAGCAAAATGGGGGGGAGCGTTAGGGGAAATGAGCAGTTCTTC.

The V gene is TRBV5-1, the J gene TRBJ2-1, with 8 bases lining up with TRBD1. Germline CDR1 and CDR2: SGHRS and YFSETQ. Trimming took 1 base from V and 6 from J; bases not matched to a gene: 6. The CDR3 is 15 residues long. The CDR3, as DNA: TGCGCCAGCAGCTTGAATCAGGGGGCGAGCAATGAGCAGTTCTTC. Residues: CASSLNQGASNEQFF. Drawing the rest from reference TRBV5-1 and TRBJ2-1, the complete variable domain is KAGVTQTPRYLIKTRGQQVTLSCSPISGHRSVSWYQQTPGQGLQFLFEYFSETQRNKGNFPGRFSGRQFSNSRSEMNVSTLELGDSALYLCASSLNQGASNEQFFGPGTRLTVL.

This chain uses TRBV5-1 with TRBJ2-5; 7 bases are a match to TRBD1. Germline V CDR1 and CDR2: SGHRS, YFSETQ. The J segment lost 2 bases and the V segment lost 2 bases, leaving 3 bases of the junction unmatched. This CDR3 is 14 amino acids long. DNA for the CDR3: TGCGCCAGCAGCTTCTCGGGACAGCAAGAGACCCAGTACTTC. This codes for CASSFSGQQETQYF.

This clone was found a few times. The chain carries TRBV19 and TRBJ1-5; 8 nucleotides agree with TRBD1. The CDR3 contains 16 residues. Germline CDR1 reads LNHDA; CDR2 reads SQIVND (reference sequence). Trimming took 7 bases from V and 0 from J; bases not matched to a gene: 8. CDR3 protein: CASNLAGGISNQPQHF. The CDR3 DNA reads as TGTGCCAGTAATCTGGCAGGGGGCATTAGCAATCAGCCCCAGCATTTT.

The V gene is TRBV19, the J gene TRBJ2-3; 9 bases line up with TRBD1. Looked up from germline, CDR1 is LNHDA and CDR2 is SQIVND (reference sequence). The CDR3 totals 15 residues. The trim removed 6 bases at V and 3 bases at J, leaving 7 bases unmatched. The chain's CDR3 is CASSVRDRATDTQYF. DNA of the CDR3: TGTGCCAGTAGCGTCCGGGACAGGGCAACAGATACGCAGTATTTT. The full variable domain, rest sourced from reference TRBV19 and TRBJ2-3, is DGGITQSPKYLFRKEGQNVTLSCEQNLNHDAMYWYRQDPGQGLRLIYYSQIVNDFQKGDIAEGYSVSREKKESFPLTVTSAQKNPTAFYLCASSVRDRATDTQYFGPGTRLTVL.

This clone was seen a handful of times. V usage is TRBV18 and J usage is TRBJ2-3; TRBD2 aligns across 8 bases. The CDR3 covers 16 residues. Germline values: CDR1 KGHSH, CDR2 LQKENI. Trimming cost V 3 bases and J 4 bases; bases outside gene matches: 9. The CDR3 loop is CASSPSLAGGADTQYF. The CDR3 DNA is TGTGCCAGCTCACCCTCCTTGGCGGGAGGCGCAGATACGCAGTATTTT.

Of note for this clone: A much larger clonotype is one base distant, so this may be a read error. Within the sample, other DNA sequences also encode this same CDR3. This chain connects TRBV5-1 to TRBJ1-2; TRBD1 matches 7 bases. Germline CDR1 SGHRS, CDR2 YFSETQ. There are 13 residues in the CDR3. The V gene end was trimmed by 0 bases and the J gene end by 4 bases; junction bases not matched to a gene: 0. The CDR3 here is CASSLDRGYGYTF. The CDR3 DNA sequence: TGCGCCAGCAGCTTGGACAGGGGCTATGGCTACACCTTC.

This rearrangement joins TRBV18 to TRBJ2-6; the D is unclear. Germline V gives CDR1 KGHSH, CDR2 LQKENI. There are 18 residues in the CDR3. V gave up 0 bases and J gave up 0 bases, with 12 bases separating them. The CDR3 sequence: CASSPPFMGSSGANVLTF. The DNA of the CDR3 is TGTGCCAGCTCACCACCGTTCATGGGAAGCTCTGGGGCCAACGTCCTGACTTTC.

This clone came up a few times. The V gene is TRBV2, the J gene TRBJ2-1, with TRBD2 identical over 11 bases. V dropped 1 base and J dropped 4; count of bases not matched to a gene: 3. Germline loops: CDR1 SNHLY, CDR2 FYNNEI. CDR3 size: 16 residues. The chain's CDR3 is CASSEGRLAGYNEQFF. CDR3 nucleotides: TGTGCCAGCAGTGAAGGGCGACTAGCGGGGTACAATGAGCAGTTCTTC.

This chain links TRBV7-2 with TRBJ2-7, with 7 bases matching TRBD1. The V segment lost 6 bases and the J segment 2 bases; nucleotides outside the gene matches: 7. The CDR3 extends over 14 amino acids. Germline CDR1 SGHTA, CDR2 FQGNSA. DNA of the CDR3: TGTGCCAGCAGATCGGCGACAGGGCCCTACGAGCAGTACTTC. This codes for CASRSATGPYEQYF.

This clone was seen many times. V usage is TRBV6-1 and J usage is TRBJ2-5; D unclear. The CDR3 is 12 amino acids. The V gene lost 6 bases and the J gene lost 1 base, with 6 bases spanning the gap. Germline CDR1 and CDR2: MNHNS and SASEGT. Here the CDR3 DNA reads TGTGCCAGCAGAATGGGCCAAGAGACCCAGTACTTC. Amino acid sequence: CASRMGQETQYF.

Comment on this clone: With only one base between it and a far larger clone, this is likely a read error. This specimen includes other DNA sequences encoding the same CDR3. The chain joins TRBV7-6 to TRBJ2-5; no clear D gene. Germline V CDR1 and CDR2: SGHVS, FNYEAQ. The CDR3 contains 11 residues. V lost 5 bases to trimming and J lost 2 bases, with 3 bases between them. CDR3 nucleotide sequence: TGTGCCAGCAGCGCACAAGAGACCCAGTACTTC. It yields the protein CASSAQETQYF.

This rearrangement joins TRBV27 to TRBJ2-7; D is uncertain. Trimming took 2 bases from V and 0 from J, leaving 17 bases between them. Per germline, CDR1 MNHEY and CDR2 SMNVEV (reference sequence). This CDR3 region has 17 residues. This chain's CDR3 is CASSLGAGVVNSYEQYF. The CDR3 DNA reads TGTGCCAGCAGTTTAGGAGCTGGGGTAGTGAACTCCTACGAGCAGTACTTC.

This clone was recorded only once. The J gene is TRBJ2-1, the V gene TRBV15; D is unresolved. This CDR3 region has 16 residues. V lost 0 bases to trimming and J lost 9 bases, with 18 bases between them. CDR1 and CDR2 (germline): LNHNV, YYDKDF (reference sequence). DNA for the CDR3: TGTGCCACCAGCAGAGATCTGGCCAGTCGTAAGGGTGAGCAGTTCTTC. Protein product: CATSRDLASRKGEQFF.

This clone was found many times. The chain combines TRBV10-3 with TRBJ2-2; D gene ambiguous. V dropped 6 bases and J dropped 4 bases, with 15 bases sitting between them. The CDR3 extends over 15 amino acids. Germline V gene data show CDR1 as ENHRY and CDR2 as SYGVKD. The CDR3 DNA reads TGTGCCATCAGGGACGGGCAGGTATTCACCGGGGAGCTGTTTTTT. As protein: CAIRDGQVFTGELFF.